These T cell receptor beta chains were read from a single sample in a study of T cell responses to AZD1222 COVID-19 vaccine. TCRdb keeps only in-frame clones here, not all; method: immunoSEQ multiplex PCR. The data hold under 200,000 clones, with 88% observed a single time. The material sequenced was peripheral blood, taken on day 0 of AZD1222 vaccination. These receptors originate from an adult in good health. Both conserved end residues are part of each CDR3. D genes are given only for firm matches. Size tells how often a clone was seen (once, few, many) or the class of an expanded clone, and some rows leave it out.

CDR3aa: CASSQDDRGREAFF; CDR3nt: TGCGCCAGCAGCCAAGATGACAGGGGGCGAGAAGCTTTCTTT; j_gene: TRBJ1-1; d_gene: TRBD1; abundance: -; v_gene: TRBV4-1
CDR3aa: CASSQVSRSSTDTQYF; CDR3nt: TGTGCCAGCAGCCAAGTTAGCCGGTCTAGCACAGATACGCAGTATTTT; j_gene: TRBJ2-3; d_gene: -; abundance: -; v_gene: TRBV14
CDR3aa: CASSPVPGQGGHGYTF; CDR3nt: TGTGCCAGCAGTCCCGTCCCGGGACAGGGAGGACATGGCTACACCTTC; j_gene: TRBJ1-2; d_gene: TRBD1; abundance: -; v_gene: TRBV27
CDR3aa: CASSRLWTSGRAAYEQYF; CDR3nt: TGTGCCAGCAGTCGCCTCTGGACTAGCGGGAGGGCCGCTTACGAGCAGTACTTC; j_gene: TRBJ2-7; d_gene: TRBD2; abundance: -; v_gene: TRBV28
CDR3aa: CASSGTSGGQYF; CDR3nt: TGTGCCAGCAGTGGGACTAGCGGGGGACAGTATTTT; j_gene: TRBJ2-3; d_gene: TRBD2; abundance: -; v_gene: TRBV28
CDR3aa: CASSVPGQGIGYGYTF; CDR3nt: TGTGCCAGCAGCGTCCCGGGACAGGGGATCGGCTATGGCTACACCTTC; j_gene: TRBJ1-2; d_gene: TRBD1; abundance: -; v_gene: TRBV5-6
CDR3aa: CASSLGTWGTEAFF; CDR3nt: TGTGCCAGCAGTTTAGGCACATGGGGCACTGAAGCTTTCTTT; j_gene: TRBJ1-1; d_gene: -; abundance: -; v_gene: TRBV28
CDR3aa: CAWSAGQGGTEAFF; CDR3nt: TGTGCCTGGAGTGCAGGACAGGGGGGCACTGAAGCTTTCTTT; j_gene: TRBJ1-1; d_gene: TRBD1; abundance: -; v_gene: TRBV30
CDR3aa: CANDREISPLHF; CDR3nt: TGTGCCAATGACAGGGAGATATCACCCCTCCACTTT; j_gene: TRBJ1-6; d_gene: TRBD1; abundance: -; v_gene: TRBV28
CDR3aa: CASSPGGPYYEQYF; CDR3nt: TGCGCCAGCAGCCCCGGGGGGCCGTACTACGAGCAGTACTTC; j_gene: TRBJ2-7; d_gene: -; abundance: -; v_gene: TRBV5-1
CDR3aa: CASSLEGEAGELFF; CDR3nt: TGCGCCAGCAGCTTGGAAGGGGAGGCCGGGGAGCTGTTTTTT; j_gene: TRBJ2-2; d_gene: -; abundance: -; v_gene: TRBV5-1
CDR3aa: CASSLNDREETQYF; CDR3nt: TGTGCCAGCAGCCTAAACGACAGGGAAGAGACCCAGTACTTC; j_gene: TRBJ2-5; d_gene: TRBD1; abundance: once; v_gene: TRBV5-4
CDR3aa: CASSQDQETQYF; CDR3nt: TGTGCCAGCAGTCAAGACCAAGAGACCCAGTACTTC; j_gene: TRBJ2-5; d_gene: -; abundance: -; v_gene: TRBV27
CDR3aa: CASSSTKTGTGVGEKLFF; CDR3nt: TGTGCCAGCAGTTCAACCAAAACCGGGACAGGGGTCGGTGAAAAACTGTTTTTT; j_gene: TRBJ1-4; d_gene: TRBD1; abundance: -; v_gene: TRBV27
CDR3aa: CATSDLGGAGGVNTQYF; CDR3nt: TGTGCCACCAGTGATTTAGGCGGAGCGGGAGGTGTGAATACGCAGTATTTT; j_gene: TRBJ2-3; d_gene: TRBD2; abundance: -; v_gene: TRBV24-1
CDR3aa: CATSRDFRTDTQYF; CDR3nt: TGTGCCACCAGCAGAGATTTTAGGACAGATACGCAGTATTTT; j_gene: TRBJ2-3; d_gene: -; abundance: -; v_gene: TRBV15
CDR3aa: CASSIGTQNEQFF; CDR3nt: TGTGCCAGTAGTATTGGGACCCAGAATGAGCAGTTCTTC; j_gene: TRBJ2-1; d_gene: -; abundance: -; v_gene: TRBV19
CDR3aa: CASSVKSEEPNVSTDTQYF; CDR3nt: TGTGCCAGCAGCGTTAAATCCGAGGAACCTAATGTAAGCACAGATACGCAGTATTTT; j_gene: TRBJ2-3; d_gene: -; abundance: few; v_gene: TRBV7-3
CDR3aa: CRGADMTF; CDR3nt: TGCAGGGGGGCCGATATGACCTTC; j_gene: TRBJ1-2; d_gene: -; abundance: once; v_gene: TRBV20-1
CDR3aa: CASSEDRTNEKLFF; CDR3nt: TGTGCCAGCAGCGAGGACAGAACAAATGAAAAACTGTTTTTT; j_gene: TRBJ1-4; d_gene: -; abundance: -; v_gene: TRBV9
CDR3aa: CASSPGETQYF; CDR3nt: TGTGCCAGCTCACCAGGAGAGACCCAGTACTTC; j_gene: TRBJ2-5; d_gene: -; abundance: -; v_gene: TRBV18
CDR3aa: CASSTGQGRAGNTIYF; CDR3nt: TGTGCCAGCAGCACAGGACAGGGAAGGGCTGGAAACACCATATATTTT; j_gene: TRBJ1-3; d_gene: TRBD1; abundance: -; v_gene: TRBV5-4
CDR3aa: CAWSRDSRGDTEAFF; CDR3nt: TGTGCCTGGAGTAGGGACAGCCGAGGGGACACTGAAGCTTTCTTT; j_gene: TRBJ1-1; d_gene: TRBD1; abundance: -; v_gene: TRBV30
CDR3aa: CASSLPDGLSVYTF; CDR3nt: TGTGCCAGCAGCTTACCGGACGGACTCTCGGTCTACACCTTC; j_gene: TRBJ1-2; d_gene: -; abundance: once; v_gene: TRBV7-3
CDR3aa: CASSEQGTKGEQFF; CDR3nt: TGTGCCAGCAGTGAACAGGGGACTAAAGGTGAGCAGTTCTTC; j_gene: TRBJ2-1; d_gene: -; abundance: -; v_gene: TRBV6-4
CDR3aa: CASSYSRYSNQPQHF; CDR3nt: TGTGCCAGCAGTTACTCACGGTATAGCAATCAGCCCCAGCATTTT; j_gene: TRBJ1-5; d_gene: -; abundance: -; v_gene: TRBV6-5
CDR3aa: CASRSGTGDTGELFF; CDR3nt: TGTGCCAGCAGGTCCGGGACAGGGGACACCGGGGAGCTGTTTTTT; j_gene: TRBJ2-2; d_gene: TRBD1; abundance: -; v_gene: TRBV25-1
CDR3aa: CASSQGGLRTGTKFGSPLHF; CDR3nt: TGTGCCAGCAGCCAAGGGGGCCTTCGGACAGGGACCAAATTTGGTTCACCCCTCCACTTT; j_gene: TRBJ1-6; d_gene: TRBD1; abundance: -; v_gene: TRBV14
CDR3aa: CAWAGAPGPLHF; CDR3nt: TGTGCCTGGGCAGGGGCTCCGGGACCCCTCCACTTT; j_gene: TRBJ1-6; d_gene: -; abundance: -; v_gene: TRBV30
CDR3aa: CASSQVRGKNTGELFF; CDR3nt: TGTGCCAGCAGCCAAGTAAGAGGGAAGAACACCGGGGAGCTGTTTTTT; j_gene: TRBJ2-2; d_gene: -; abundance: -; v_gene: TRBV4-2
CDR3aa: CASSEPVQAVLSYGYTF; CDR3nt: TGTGCCAGCAGTGAGCCGGTCCAGGCTGTGCTCTCCTATGGCTACACCTTC; j_gene: TRBJ1-2; d_gene: -; abundance: few; v_gene: TRBV6-1
CDR3aa: CASSLQKGTPYEQYF; CDR3nt: TGTGCCAGCAGCTTACAGAAAGGGACCCCCTACGAGCAGTACTTC; j_gene: TRBJ2-7; d_gene: -; abundance: -; v_gene: TRBV7-9
CDR3aa: CASSPPGSGSTDTQYF; CDR3nt: TGTGCCAGCAGCCCGCCGGGCAGCGGGAGCACAGATACGCAGTATTTT; j_gene: TRBJ2-3; d_gene: -; abundance: few; v_gene: TRBV5-4
CDR3aa: CATSRDRVYSNQPQHF; CDR3nt: TGTGCCACCAGCCGTGACAGAGTTTATAGCAATCAGCCCCAGCATTTT; j_gene: TRBJ1-5; d_gene: -; abundance: once; v_gene: TRBV15
CDR3aa: CASSYPTAGSYNEQFF; CDR3nt: TGTGCCAGCAGTTACCCGACAGCTGGCTCCTACAATGAGCAGTTCTTC; j_gene: TRBJ2-1; d_gene: -; abundance: -; v_gene: TRBV6-2/TRBV6-3
CDR3aa: CASSPYQDSPGELFF; CDR3nt: TGTGCCAGCTCACCCTACCAGGACAGTCCCGGGGAGCTGTTTTTT; j_gene: TRBJ2-2; d_gene: -; abundance: -; v_gene: TRBV18
CDR3aa: CASSENWGSPLHF; CDR3nt: TGTGCCAGCAGTGAAAACTGGGGTTCACCCCTCCACTTT; j_gene: TRBJ1-6; d_gene: -; abundance: -; v_gene: TRBV6-1
CDR3aa: CASSAQGGANYGYTF; CDR3nt: TGTGCCAGCAGCGCACAAGGTGGAGCTAACTATGGCTACACCTTC; j_gene: TRBJ1-2; d_gene: -; abundance: -; v_gene: TRBV9
CDR3aa: CAWSRGGSNPAGYTF; CDR3nt: TGTGCCTGGAGTAGAGGGGGCTCGAATCCTGCTGGCTACACCTTC; j_gene: TRBJ1-2; d_gene: TRBD1; abundance: once; v_gene: TRBV30
CDR3aa: CAWTPTNEKLFF; CDR3nt: TGTGCCTGGACACCAACTAATGAAAAACTGTTTTTT; j_gene: TRBJ1-4; d_gene: -; abundance: -; v_gene: TRBV30
CDR3aa: CAWSPDPGQSLFF; CDR3nt: TGTGCCTGGAGTCCCGACCCCGGACAATCACTGTTTTTT; j_gene: TRBJ1-4; d_gene: -; abundance: -; v_gene: TRBV30
CDR3aa: CSVGTGASTDTQYF; CDR3nt: TGCAGCGTGGGGACAGGGGCTAGCACAGATACGCAGTATTTT; j_gene: TRBJ2-3; d_gene: TRBD1; abundance: -; v_gene: TRBV29-1
CDR3aa: CASSWSRDRPSGYTF; CDR3nt: TGTGCCAGCAGTTGGTCCCGGGACAGGCCGAGTGGCTACACCTTC; j_gene: TRBJ1-2; d_gene: TRBD1; abundance: -; v_gene: TRBV6-5
CDR3aa: CASSLAGFGELFF; CDR3nt: TGTGCCAGCAGTTTGGCAGGGTTCGGGGAGCTGTTTTTT; j_gene: TRBJ2-2; d_gene: -; abundance: -; v_gene: TRBV28
CDR3aa: CAISSMRTSGSRYNEQFF; CDR3nt: TGTGCCATCAGTAGTATGCGGACTAGCGGGAGTCGGTACAATGAGCAGTTCTTC; j_gene: TRBJ2-1; d_gene: TRBD2; abundance: -; v_gene: TRBV10-3
CDR3aa: CASSLGQGHQPQHF; CDR3nt: TGCGCCAGCAGCTTGGGACAGGGACATCAGCCCCAGCATTTT; j_gene: TRBJ1-5; d_gene: TRBD1; abundance: -; v_gene: TRBV5-1
CDR3aa: CASGWGTGFNEKLFF; CDR3nt: TGTGCCAGCGGCTGGGGGACAGGGTTTAATGAAAAACTGTTTTTT; j_gene: TRBJ1-4; d_gene: TRBD1; abundance: -; v_gene: TRBV11-2
CDR3aa: CASSSTAGETETQYF; CDR3nt: TGTGCCAGCAGTTCGACTGCGGGTGAGACGGAGACCCAGTACTTC; j_gene: TRBJ2-5; d_gene: -; abundance: -; v_gene: TRBV6-2/TRBV6-3
CDR3aa: CASSPRTDDGYTF; CDR3nt: TGTGCCAGCTCACCAAGGACAGATGATGGCTACACCTTC; j_gene: TRBJ1-2; d_gene: -; abundance: once; v_gene: TRBV18
CDR3aa: CASSQGTFYGYTF; CDR3nt: TGTGCCAGCAGCCAAGGGACATTCTATGGCTACACCTTC; j_gene: TRBJ1-2; d_gene: -; abundance: -; v_gene: TRBV14
CDR3aa: CASSLGTGSYEQYF; CDR3nt: TGTGCCAGCAGCTTAGGAACTGGTTCCTACGAGCAGTACTTC; j_gene: TRBJ2-7; d_gene: -; abundance: once; v_gene: TRBV11-3
CDR3aa: CAISLTRDRDEQYF; CDR3nt: TGTGCCATCAGCCTTACGCGGGACAGGGACGAGCAGTACTTC; j_gene: TRBJ2-7; d_gene: TRBD1; abundance: -; v_gene: TRBV10-3
CDR3aa: CASSSPRQGVNTEAFF; CDR3nt: TGTGCCAGCAGTTCTCCGAGACAGGGAGTGAACACTGAAGCTTTCTTT; j_gene: TRBJ1-1; d_gene: TRBD1; abundance: few; v_gene: TRBV6-5
CDR3aa: CASSELAGGPDTQYF; CDR3nt: TGTGCCAGCAGTGAACTAGCGGGAGGGCCAGATACGCAGTATTTT; j_gene: TRBJ2-3; d_gene: TRBD2; abundance: -; v_gene: TRBV6-1